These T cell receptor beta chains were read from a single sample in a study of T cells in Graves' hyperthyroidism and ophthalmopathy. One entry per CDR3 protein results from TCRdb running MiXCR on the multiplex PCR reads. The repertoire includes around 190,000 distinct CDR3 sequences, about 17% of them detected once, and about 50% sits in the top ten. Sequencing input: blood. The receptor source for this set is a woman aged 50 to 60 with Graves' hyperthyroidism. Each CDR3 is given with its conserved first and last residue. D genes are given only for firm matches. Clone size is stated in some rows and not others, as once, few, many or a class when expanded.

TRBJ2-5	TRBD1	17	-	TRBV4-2	TGTGCCAGCAGCCAAACACGGTCAGGGGGCGCGGGGGAGACCCAGTACTTC	CASSQTRSGGAGETQYF
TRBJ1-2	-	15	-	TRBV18	TGTGCCAGCTCACCATCACAGGGATCGGACTATGGCTACACCTTC	CASSPSQGSDYGYTF
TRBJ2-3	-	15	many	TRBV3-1	TGTGCCAGCAGCTTTGGGCCCAGACGGGAAAATACGCAGTATTTT	CASSFGPRRENTQYF
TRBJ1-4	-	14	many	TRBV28	TGTGCCAGCAATCGGGGGGTTTTACGGGAAAAACTGTTTTTT	CASNRGVLREKLFF
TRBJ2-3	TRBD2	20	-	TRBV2	TGTGCCAGCAGTATCCTTCAGAACCGGATAGCGGGGACTAGCACAGATACGCAGTATTTT	CASSILQNRIAGTSTDTQYF
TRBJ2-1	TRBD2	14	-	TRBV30	TGTGCCTGGAGTGGACTAGCGGGAGTGAACATTCAGTTCTTC	CAWSGLAGVNIQFF
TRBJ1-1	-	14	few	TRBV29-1	TGCAGCGCTTGGAACCCAGACAGGTACACTGAAGCTTTCTTT	CSAWNPDRYTEAFF
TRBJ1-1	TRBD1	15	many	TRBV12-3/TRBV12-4	TGTGCCAGCAGTCTGGGCCCCGGGACAGGGAAAGAAGCTTTCTTT	CASSLGPGTGKEAFF
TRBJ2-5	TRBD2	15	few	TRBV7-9	TGTGCCAGCAGCCCGGGACTAGGGGGGCCAGTGTCCCAGTACTTC	CASSPGLGGPVSQYF
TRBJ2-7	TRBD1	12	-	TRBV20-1	TGCAGTGCTGGAGTAGCACAGGGGGAGCAGTACTTC	CSAGVAQGEQYF
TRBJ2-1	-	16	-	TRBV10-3	TGTGCCATCAGTGAGGTGGCCCACTTCTCCTACAATGAGCAGTTCTTC	CAISEVAHFSYNEQFF
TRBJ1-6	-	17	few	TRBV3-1	TGTGCCAGCAGCCAAGGCCCCCAGTCGAGAGTTAATTCACCCCTCCACTTT	CASSQGPQSRVNSPLHF
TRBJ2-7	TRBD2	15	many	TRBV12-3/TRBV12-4	TGTGCCAGCCGTCCGGGACTAGCGGGAGTTGAGGAGCAGTACTTC	CASRPGLAGVEEQYF
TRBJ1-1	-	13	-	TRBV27	TGTGCCAGCAGTTGGGGGTTTAACACTGAAGCTTTCTTT	CASSWGFNTEAFF
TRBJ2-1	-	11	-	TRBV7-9	TGTGCCAGCAGCTTAGAATGGGGACAGTTCTTC	CASSLEWGQFF
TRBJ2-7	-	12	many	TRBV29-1	TGCAGCGTTGAGGAGGGGAACTACGAGCAGTACTTC	CSVEEGNYEQYF
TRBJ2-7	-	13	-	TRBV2	TGTGCCAGCAGTGGAGACATCATGAGCGAGCAGTACTTC	CASSGDIMSEQYF
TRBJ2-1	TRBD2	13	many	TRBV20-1	TGCAGTGCTGGACTAGCAAATGGCAGTGAGCAGTTCTTC	CSAGLANGSEQFF
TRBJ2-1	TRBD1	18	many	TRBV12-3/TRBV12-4	TGTGCCAGCAGTCTCCGCGACAGGGGGCGATTTTTGAACAATGAGCAGTTCTTC	CASSLRDRGRFLNNEQFF